This entry lists 6 T cell receptor beta chains sequenced from one sample in a study of regulatory T cells in long-lasting Graves disease. Described time point: newly diagnosed GD, antithyroid drugs for less than 3 months. From PBMCs, RNA was extracted and then used to make the TCR library. The TCR beta library used iRepertoire HTBI primers with Arm-PCR amplification of CDR3. TCRdb reanalysed the multiplex PCR reads using MiXCR and keeps one entry per CDR3 protein. The data hold about 610,000 distinct CDR3 sequences, with about 16% observed a single time. The same data also contributed to another study, on T cells in Graves' hyperthyroidism and ophthalmopathy.

Sequencing was performed on peripheral blood mononuclear cells (PBMCs), taken at new diagnosis, from a patient treated with antithyroid drugs. Every receptor here comes from a man younger than 35 with Graves disease.

This clonotype was seen only a few times. The rearrangement links TRBV29-1 to TRBJ2-7, with D unclear. CDR1 and CDR2 (germline): SQVTM, ANQGSEA. V shed 4 bases and J shed 0 bases, with 10 bases lying between them. This CDR3 has 13 residues. The CDR3 sequence is CSVVAASSYEQYF. As DNA, the CDR3 is TGCAGCGTTGTAGCTGCCTCCTCCTACGAGCAGTACTTC.

For this clonotype: A read error is possible here, since a much larger clone lies one base away. The chain carries TRBV18 and TRBJ2-1, with 7 bases matching TRBD2. Losses at the gene ends were 4 bases for V and 5 bases for J; bases not matched to a gene: 8. The CDR3 totals 15 residues. The germline V gene has CDR1 KGHSH and CDR2 LQKENI. Written as DNA, the CDR3 is TGTGCCAGCTCACTCGGACTAGTGCAACACAATGAGCAGTTCTTC. Protein: CASSLGLVQHNEQFF.

The sample holds a few counts of this clonotype. The chain is built from TRBV10-3 and TRBJ2-3, with 7 nucleotides matching TRBD2. The CDR3 covers 16 residues. The junction had 7 bases not matched to a gene; V was cut back by 2 bases and J by 2 bases. Per the germline V gene, CDR1 is ENHRY and CDR2 is SYGVKD. For the CDR3, the DNA is TGTGCCATCAGTGAGGGGTCTAGCGGCAACACAGATACGCAGTATTTT. It is translated as CAISEGSSGNTDTQYF.

This clonotype was observed many times. V usage is TRBV3-1 and J usage is TRBJ2-3, with D perhaps being TRBD1 or TRBD2 (5 bases each). The CDR3 is 14 residues long. The V end was cut by 6 bases, the J end by 1 base, with 11 bases between. Germline CDR1 is LGHDT and CDR2 is YNNKEL (reference sequence). In nucleotides, the CDR3 is TGTGCCAGCAGGGCGAGGGGAGGCACAGATACGCAGTATTTT. Translation gives CASRARGGTDTQYF.

This clonotype has a count of ten or more. The V and J genes are TRBV28 and TRBJ2-7, with D tentatively TRBD2 (6 bases). The V end was cut by 5 bases, the J end by 2 bases, with 16 bases between. Germline V gene sequence: CDR1 MDHEN, CDR2 SYDVKM. CDR3 size: 15 residues. CDR3 region: CASSIDGSLTYEQYF. DNA of the CDR3: TGTGCCAGCAGTATCGACGGGAGTCTCACCTACGAGCAGTACTTC.

There are a few counts of this clonotype. V gene TRBV4-2 combines with J gene TRBJ2-7; D remains ambiguous. CDR3 length: 14 residues. The germline V gene has CDR1 LGHNA and CDR2 YNFKEQ. V gave up 3 bases and J gave up 0 bases, with 9 bases separating them. CDR3 in amino acids: CASSQRPNSYEQYF. Written as DNA, the CDR3 is TGTGCCAGCAGCCAGAGACCTAACTCCTACGAGCAGTACTTC.